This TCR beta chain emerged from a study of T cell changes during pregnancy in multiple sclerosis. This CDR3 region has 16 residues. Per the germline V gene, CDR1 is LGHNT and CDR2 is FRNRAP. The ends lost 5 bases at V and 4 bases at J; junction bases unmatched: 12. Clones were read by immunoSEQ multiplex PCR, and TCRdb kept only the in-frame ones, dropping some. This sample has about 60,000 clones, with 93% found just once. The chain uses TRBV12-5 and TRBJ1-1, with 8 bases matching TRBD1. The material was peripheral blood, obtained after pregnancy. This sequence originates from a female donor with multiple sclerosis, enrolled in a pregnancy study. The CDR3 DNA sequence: TGTGCTAGTGGTCCTCTTGACAGGGGAGTATCCACTGAAGCTTTCTTT. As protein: CASGPLDRGVSTEAFF.